This is a list of T cell receptor beta chains from one sample in a study of T-cell memory formation after mild COVID-19. Via MiXCR, TCRdb re-called the 5' RACE reads, giving one row per CDR3 protein. The table has approximately 170,000 distinct CDR3 sequences, around 13% seen once. Sequenced input: PBMCs or a T cell subset sorted from them (not recorded which). All receptors come from a man younger than 35 who had mild COVID-19 (a few samples of this study predate the infection). Cell type and time point are not known. CDR3s include the opening cysteine and the closing phenylalanine or tryptophan. A D gene is named only where the DNA matches it firmly. The size of a clone is reported for some rows only, either as once, few or many, or as a class for expanded clones.

>17|.|TRBD1|TRBV6-6|TRBJ2-7
TGTGCCAGCAGTTACCCGAGAGCAGGGGGCTCTCCCCCCGAGCAGTACTTC
CASSYPRAGGSPPEQYF
>12|.|.|TRBV7-8|TRBJ2-1
TGTGCCAGCAGCTTAGCGCGGAAAGAGCAGTTCTTC
CASSLARKEQFF
>12|few|.|TRBV29-1|TRBJ2-3
TGCAGCGTTGCAGGGATTGCAGATACGCAGTATTTT
CSVAGIADTQYF
>13|.|TRBD2|TRBV20-1|TRBJ2-5
TGCAGTGCCCCCAGCGGGGGGGGAGAGACCCAGTACTTC
CSAPSGGGETQYF
>11|few|.|TRBV5-4|TRBJ1-1
TGTGCCAGTCCCCGACAGAACACAGCTTTCTTT
CASPRQNTAFF
>14|.|TRBD1|TRBV7-2|TRBJ2-3
TGTGCCAGCAACTCGGGACAGGGTGAAGATACGCAGTATTTT
CASNSGQGEDTQYF
>13|few|.|TRBV6-5|TRBJ1-2
TGTGCCAGCAGTCAGACAGTAAACTATGGCTACACCTTC
CASSQTVNYGYTF
>14|.|.|TRBV4-2|TRBJ1-4
TGTGCCAGCAGCCAAGTAGGACACTACGAAAAACTGTTTTTT
CASSQVGHYEKLFF
>23|.|TRBD1|TRBV7-9|TRBJ1-2
TGTGCCAGCAGCCCTGGACAGGGGCGCTTTGGGCAGGGGGACAGGGGCGCTTTGGGCGGCTACACCTTC
CASSPGQGRFGQGDRGALGGYTF
>14|many|.|TRBV7-3|TRBJ2-5
TGTGCCAGCAGCTTAGATCGGGGTAAAGAGACCCAGTACTTC
CASSLDRGKETQYF
>13|.|.|TRBV7-2|TRBJ2-7
TGTGCCAGCAGCCCACGGTACAGAGGCGAGCAGTACTTC
CASSPRYRGEQYF
>14|few|TRBD1|TRBV7-9|TRBJ1-4
TGTGCCAGCAGCTTAAGGACAGGGGCTGAAAAACTGTTTTTT
CASSLRTGAEKLFF
>16|.|TRBD2|TRBV24-1|TRBJ2-1
TGTGCCACCAGTGACATTAGCGGGGGGGCCTACAATGAGCAGTTCTTC
CATSDISGGAYNEQFF
>15|few|TRBD2|TRBV28|TRBJ2-3
TGTGCCAGCAACCCAGCGGGGGGGAGCACAGATACGCAGTATTTT
CASNPAGGSTDTQYF
>13|.|.|TRBV20-1|TRBJ1-2
TGCAGTGCTACCCCAGGGACTTTTTATGGCTACACCTTC
CSATPGTFYGYTF
>16|few|TRBD2|TRBV7-9|TRBJ2-3
TGTGCCAGCAGCCCTCGGACTAGCGGGGGCACAGATACGCAGTATTTT
CASSPRTSGGTDTQYF
>16|few|TRBD2|TRBV11-2|TRBJ2-3
TGTGCCAGCAGCTTATTGGGCGCGGGGGGGCAAGATACGCAGTATTTT
CASSLLGAGGQDTQYF
>14|.|TRBD1|TRBV7-9|TRBJ1-1
TGTGCCAGCAGCTTATTACAGGGGGCAGGAGCGGCTTTCTTT
CASSLLQGAGAAFF
>16|many|.|TRBV20-1|TRBJ1-2
TGCAGTGCTAGAGCCACCCTTACGGCTTACGAACGAGGCTACACCTTC
CSARATLTAYERGYTF
>15|.|.|TRBV6-5|TRBJ2-7
TGTGCCAGCAGTACCCCGGGGGGCGCCGCTTACGAGCAGTACTTC
CASSTPGGAAYEQYF
>14|.|.|TRBV6-1|TRBJ2-5
TGTGCCAGCAGTGAATCTCCAGGGCGAGAGACCCAGTACTTC
CASSESPGRETQYF
>14|few|.|TRBV6-5|TRBJ1-2
TGTGCCAGCAGAATCCTACGGGGCACGTGGGGCTACACCTTC
CASRILRGTWGYTF
>18|few|TRBD2|TRBV12-3/TRBV12-4|TRBJ2-4
TGTGCCAGCAGCAAGACTAGCGGGGGGGAAGGGGCCAAAAACATTCAGTACTTC
CASSKTSGGEGAKNIQYF
>16|few|.|TRBV28|TRBJ1-2
TGTGCCAGCAGGAACTCCGGGCAGCCCACACTCTATGGCTACACCTTC
CASRNSGQPTLYGYTF
>11|.|.|TRBV11-2|TRBJ1-1
TGTGCCAGCAGCTTGGGTGTCATGGCTTTCTTT
CASSLGVMAFF